Listed below are T cell receptor beta chains from one sample, sequenced in a study of blood T cell repertoires in COVID-19. Data came from immunoSEQ multiplex PCR; TCRdb stores just in-frame clones and leaves some out. This sample has around 40,000 clones; 85% occur once, and the top ten carry roughly 9.9%. The sample comprised peripheral blood. These receptors all stem from a human donor in a cohort sampled during active COVID-19. CDR3s include the opening cysteine and the closing phenylalanine or tryptophan. The D gene is left open where the match is weak. Size is omitted from some rows. Given values are once, few, many or a class for expanded clones.

TRBJ1-1,TRBV19,TRBD1,-,CASRLGVQGFIMNTEAFF,TGTGCCAGTAGATTAGGTGTACAGGGGTTTATCATGAACACTGAAGCTTTCTTT
TRBJ1-5,TRBV6-5,-,once,CASSSPGGQPQHF,TGTGCCAGCAGTTCCCCCGGAGGGCAGCCCCAGCATTTT
TRBJ2-2,TRBV12-5,TRBD2,-,CASAWGGTGELFF,TGTGCTAGTGCTTGGGGGGGAACCGGGGAGCTGTTTTTT
TRBJ2-5,TRBV2,TRBD2,-,CASSAGLAGETQYF,TGTGCCAGCAGTGCCGGACTAGCCGGAGAGACCCAGTACTTC
TRBJ2-3,TRBV3-1/TRBV3-2,TRBD1,-,CASSHGTVTRDTQYF,TGTGCCAGCAGCCACGGGACAGTCACCCGAGATACGCAGTATTTT
TRBJ2-2,TRBV7-2,-,-,CASSFMSTGELFF,TGTGCCAGCAGCTTCATGTCCACCGGGGAGCTGTTTTTT
TRBJ2-5,TRBV3-1/TRBV3-2,TRBD2,-,CASSQATSGGPETQYF,TGTGCCAGCAGCCAGGCGACTAGCGGGGGCCCAGAGACCCAGTACTTC
TRBJ1-1,TRBV30,-,-,CAWSSLTPNTEAFF,TGTGCCTGGAGTTCCTTGACACCGAACACTGAAGCTTTCTTT
TRBJ1-2,TRBV5-4,-,-,CASSLRQGRNYGYTF,TGTGCCAGCAGCTTGCGCCAGGGGCGGAACTATGGCTACACCTTC
TRBJ1-5,TRBV10-2,TRBD1,-,CASSASGGYQPQHF,TGCGCCAGCAGTGCATCAGGGGGATATCAGCCCCAGCATTTT
TRBJ1-2,TRBV19,TRBD1,once,CASSRAGGIYGYTF,TGTGCCAGTAGTAGGGCAGGGGGGATTTATGGCTACACCTTC
TRBJ1-6,TRBV3-1/TRBV3-2,-,-,CASSHEQGYNSPLHF,TGTGCCAGCAGCCATGAACAGGGTTATAATTCACCCCTCCACTTT
TRBJ2-5,TRBV28,TRBD1,-,CASRPGQAPQETQYF,TGTGCCAGCAGACCGGGACAGGCTCCCCAAGAGACCCAGTACTTC
TRBJ2-1,TRBV18,-,-,CASSPLGGSYNEQFF,TGTGCCAGCTCACCACTAGGGGGCTCCTACAATGAGCAGTTCTTC
TRBJ1-5,TRBV3-1/TRBV3-2,TRBD1,-,CASSQGDSSLRQPQHF,TGTGCCAGCAGCCAAGGGGACAGCTCCCTTAGGCAGCCCCAGCATTTT
TRBJ2-6,TRBV7-9,-,once,CASSTSGANVLTF,TGTGCCAGCAGCACATCTGGGGCCAACGTCCTGACTTTC
TRBJ2-7,TRBV2,TRBD1,few,CASSESYGTAHLKQYF,TGTGCCAGCAGTGAAAGTTACGGGACAGCCCATTTAAAGCAGTACTTC
TRBJ1-2,TRBV3-1/TRBV3-2,TRBD1,-,CASSQATGAGYGYTF,TGTGCCAGCAGCCAGGCGACAGGGGCTGGCTATGGCTACACCTTC
TRBJ1-4,TRBV6-5,-,-,CASNNRGSQEKLFF,TGTGCCAGCAACAACCGGGGGTCTCAAGAAAAACTGTTTTTT
TRBJ2-1,TRBV19,-,-,CASSITSSSEQFF,TGTGCCAGTAGTATTACCTCTAGCAGTGAGCAGTTCTTC
TRBJ2-2,TRBV3-1/TRBV3-2,TRBD1,-,CASTLQGSTGELFF,TGTGCCAGCACCCTACAGGGGTCCACCGGGGAGCTGTTTTTT
TRBJ1-3,TRBV5-1,-,once,CASSLVGQGRSLSGNTIYF,TGCGCCAGCAGCTTGGTAGGGCAGGGGAGATCCCTCTCTGGAAACACCATATATTTT
TRBJ1-4,TRBV7-2,-,-,CASSARQATNEKLFF,TGTGCCAGCAGCGCCAGACAGGCAACTAATGAAAAACTGTTTTTT
TRBJ1-1,TRBV7-8,-,-,CASSTIGGGEAFF,TGTGCCAGCAGCACCATCGGGGGGGGTGAAGCTTTCTTT
TRBJ1-6,TRBV6-6,-,-,CASSYGQAYNSPLHF,TGTGCCAGCAGTTACGGGCAGGCCTATAATTCACCCCTCCACTTT
TRBJ2-1,TRBV11-2,-,-,CASSSRQRSYNEQFF,TGTGCCAGCAGCTCTAGACAGCGCTCCTACAATGAGCAGTTCTTC
TRBJ2-3,TRBV6-6,-,few,CASSSLLVSDTQYF,TGTGCCAGCTCGTCCCTACTTGTCTCAGATACGCAGTATTTT
TRBJ1-3,TRBV5-1,-,-,CASSLGDSGNTIYF,TGCGCCAGCAGCTTGGGAGATTCTGGAAACACCATATATTTT
TRBJ2-5,TRBV4-3,TRBD1,-,CASSARTGPAQETQYF,TGCGCCAGCAGCGCGAGGACAGGCCCGGCCCAAGAGACCCAGTACTTC
TRBJ1-3,TRBV6-1,-,few,CASSEEGGGNTIYF,TGTGCCAGCAGTGAAGAGGGAGGTGGAAACACCATATATTTT
TRBJ1-1,TRBV15,TRBD1,-,CATSRGQGWEAEAFF,TGTGCCACCAGCAGAGGACAGGGTTGGGAAGCTGAAGCTTTCTTT
TRBJ2-1,TRBV3-1/TRBV3-2,TRBD2,once,CASSYPGTSVFNEQFF,TGTGCCAGCAGCTACCCGGGGACTAGCGTGTTCAATGAGCAGTTCTTC
TRBJ1-2,TRBV6-5,-,-,CASSHSELGDGYTF,TGTGCCAGCAGCCACAGCGAGTTGGGAGATGGCTACACCTTC
TRBJ1-1,TRBV18,-,-,CASSPGVGQPPPTEAFF,TGTGCCAGCTCCCCCGGAGTCGGACAGCCCCCGCCCACTGAAGCTTTCTTT
TRBJ2-3,TRBV7-6,TRBD2,once,CASSLRLAEGDTQYF,TGTGCCAGCAGCTTGAGACTAGCGGAGGGAGATACGCAGTATTTT
TRBJ1-1,TRBV19,-,-,CASSKQNTEAFF,TGTGCCAGTAGTAAGCAGAACACTGAAGCTTTCTTT
TRBJ1-2,TRBV25-1,-,once,CASSESIRTLPQAGYTF,TGTGCCAGCAGTGAATCCATCCGGACACTACCCCAGGCAGGCTACACCTTC
TRBJ2-1,TRBV19,TRBD2,-,CASSPGTSGRGGFF,TGTGCCAGTAGCCCCGGGACTAGCGGGAGGGGGGGGTTCTTC
TRBJ2-1,TRBV7-9,-,-,CASSLSQDNNEQFF,TGTGCCAGCAGCTTATCGCAGGACAACAATGAGCAGTTCTTC
TRBJ1-1,TRBV6-5,-,-,CASSYSRLSNTEAFF,TGTGCCAGCAGTTACTCGCGTTTATCTAACACTGAAGCTTTCTTT
TRBJ2-2,TRBV25-1,-,once,CASSDPQSGTGELFF,TGTGCCAGCAGTGATCCACAGTCAGGGACCGGGGAGCTGTTTTTT
TRBJ2-3,TRBV29-1,-,once,CSVSGRGTQYF,TGCAGCGTTTCGGGGCGGGGCACGCAGTATTTT
TRBJ2-5,TRBV5-4,TRBD2,-,CASSLARGLGPETQYF,TGTGCCAGCAGCTTGGCTCGGGGACTAGGGCCAGAGACCCAGTACTTC
TRBJ2-7,TRBV5-1,TRBD1,few,CASSRTGDYEQYF,TGCGCCAGCAGCCGGACAGGGGACTACGAGCAGTACTTC
TRBJ2-7,TRBV2,TRBD1,few,CASRRDRGAGEQYF,TGTGCCAGCAGAAGGGACAGGGGCGCTGGCGAGCAGTACTTC
TRBJ2-3,TRBV5-1,-,-,CASSLPGPRGNTQYF,TGCGCCAGCAGCTTACCGGGACCCCGGGGGAATACGCAGTATTTT
TRBJ1-1,TRBV5-1,-,-,CASSLDGDLVGDTEAFF,TGCGCCAGCAGCTTGGATGGTGACTTAGTAGGGGACACTGAAGCTTTCTTT
TRBJ2-7,TRBV6-1,TRBD2,-,CASSGFTSGNPYEQYF,TGTGCCAGCAGTGGCTTCACTAGCGGGAACCCCTACGAGCAGTACTTC